This TCR beta chain is from a study of T cell repertoires and HLA-DP antigens. In the study overall: Average DNA input: about 200 ng for CD137+CD4+ sorts, roughly 1,100 ng pre-culture.

The primer mix covered 54 TRBV segments and 13 TRBJ segments. Measured with immunoSEQ multiplex PCR; TCRdb has only the in-frame clones, and not every one. The sample holds 55,000 to 80,000 clones, just under 80% seen once. The CDR3 is 12 residues long. The V end lost 5 bases, the J end lost 0 bases, and 3 bases lay between the germline ends. The germline V gene has CDR1 SGHTA and CDR2 FQGNSA. A word on this clone: What it binds is not known.

Sequenced: CD4+ T cells from PBMCs. The receptor's source is a man aged 55 to 70 in good health and CMV-seronegative. The chain has TRBV7-2 and TRBJ2-3; no reliable D call. CDR3 nucleotides: TGTGCCAGCAGCCCTAGCACAGATACGCAGTATTTT. It translates to CASSPSTDTQYF.